A single TCR beta chain is shown here with its context. This entry comes from a study of blood T cell repertoires in COVID-19. About the research overall: From T cells, B-cell-depleted T cells, or PBMCs came the material, which was cDNA or gDNA.

In the authors' methods: For nucleated cells, counts were estimated from reference gene primer amplification. The protocol was immunoSEQ multiplex PCR, while the TCRdb copy is restricted to in-frame clones and leaves out a portion. Clonal size and the V and J genes are those of that table, whereas D and trimming came from the DNA. The sample records some 180,000 clones, 88% being singletons. The CDR3 contains 13 residues. Trimming took off 4 bases at V and 8 bases at J, with 11 bases between the two ends. Germline assignment: CDR1 MDHEN and CDR2 SYDVKM. V gene TRBV28 combines with J gene TRBJ2-2; no reliable D call. The receptor comes from a man between 35 and 55 years old with active or convalescent COVID-19. The sample was peripheral blood. CDR3 protein: CASSSPPTGELFF. In DNA form, the CDR3 reads TGTGCCAGCAGTTCGCCCCCAACTGGGGAGCTGTTTTTT.